This T cell receptor (beta chain) is from a study of T cells expressing NK-cell markers. Study information: It was sorted CD3+CD56+NKG2C+, CD3+CD56+NKG2C- and CD3+CD56-NKG2C+ T cells that supplied the TCR beta repertoires. Study-wide points: HCMV specificity was not established for the expanded NKG2C+ T cell clones. These same clonotypes (in several donors) also led the CD3+CD56-NKG2C+ fraction. In several donors, dominant CD3+CD56+NKG2C+ clones formed roughly 1.0-8% of CD8+ cells.

There are 15 residues in the CDR3. Per the germline V gene, CDR1 is LNHDA and CDR2 is SQIVND (reference sequence). A remark on this clonotype: The target antigen is unknown.

TCRdb reworked the 5' RACE reads into one entry per CDR3 protein, no DNA. The table for this sample gives about 170,000 distinct CDR3 sequences. This TCR derives from a man aged 18 to 69 in good health. The sequenced sample was blood T cells: a sorted CD56 or NKG2C T cell subset, CD4+ or CD8+ T cells, or bulk PBMC T cells (not recorded which). The chain uses TRBV19 and TRBJ1-2; the TCRdb call, TRBD1, lacks DNA for checking. This CDR3 is CASSPGTGGGYGYTF. Full variable domain (rest looked up from reference TRBV19 and TRBJ1-2): DGGITQSPKYLFRKEGQNVTLSCEQNLNHDAMYWYRQDPGQGLRLIYYSQIVNDFQKGDIAEGYSVSREKKESFPLTVTSAQKNPTAFYLCASSPGTGGGYGYTFGSGTRLTVV.